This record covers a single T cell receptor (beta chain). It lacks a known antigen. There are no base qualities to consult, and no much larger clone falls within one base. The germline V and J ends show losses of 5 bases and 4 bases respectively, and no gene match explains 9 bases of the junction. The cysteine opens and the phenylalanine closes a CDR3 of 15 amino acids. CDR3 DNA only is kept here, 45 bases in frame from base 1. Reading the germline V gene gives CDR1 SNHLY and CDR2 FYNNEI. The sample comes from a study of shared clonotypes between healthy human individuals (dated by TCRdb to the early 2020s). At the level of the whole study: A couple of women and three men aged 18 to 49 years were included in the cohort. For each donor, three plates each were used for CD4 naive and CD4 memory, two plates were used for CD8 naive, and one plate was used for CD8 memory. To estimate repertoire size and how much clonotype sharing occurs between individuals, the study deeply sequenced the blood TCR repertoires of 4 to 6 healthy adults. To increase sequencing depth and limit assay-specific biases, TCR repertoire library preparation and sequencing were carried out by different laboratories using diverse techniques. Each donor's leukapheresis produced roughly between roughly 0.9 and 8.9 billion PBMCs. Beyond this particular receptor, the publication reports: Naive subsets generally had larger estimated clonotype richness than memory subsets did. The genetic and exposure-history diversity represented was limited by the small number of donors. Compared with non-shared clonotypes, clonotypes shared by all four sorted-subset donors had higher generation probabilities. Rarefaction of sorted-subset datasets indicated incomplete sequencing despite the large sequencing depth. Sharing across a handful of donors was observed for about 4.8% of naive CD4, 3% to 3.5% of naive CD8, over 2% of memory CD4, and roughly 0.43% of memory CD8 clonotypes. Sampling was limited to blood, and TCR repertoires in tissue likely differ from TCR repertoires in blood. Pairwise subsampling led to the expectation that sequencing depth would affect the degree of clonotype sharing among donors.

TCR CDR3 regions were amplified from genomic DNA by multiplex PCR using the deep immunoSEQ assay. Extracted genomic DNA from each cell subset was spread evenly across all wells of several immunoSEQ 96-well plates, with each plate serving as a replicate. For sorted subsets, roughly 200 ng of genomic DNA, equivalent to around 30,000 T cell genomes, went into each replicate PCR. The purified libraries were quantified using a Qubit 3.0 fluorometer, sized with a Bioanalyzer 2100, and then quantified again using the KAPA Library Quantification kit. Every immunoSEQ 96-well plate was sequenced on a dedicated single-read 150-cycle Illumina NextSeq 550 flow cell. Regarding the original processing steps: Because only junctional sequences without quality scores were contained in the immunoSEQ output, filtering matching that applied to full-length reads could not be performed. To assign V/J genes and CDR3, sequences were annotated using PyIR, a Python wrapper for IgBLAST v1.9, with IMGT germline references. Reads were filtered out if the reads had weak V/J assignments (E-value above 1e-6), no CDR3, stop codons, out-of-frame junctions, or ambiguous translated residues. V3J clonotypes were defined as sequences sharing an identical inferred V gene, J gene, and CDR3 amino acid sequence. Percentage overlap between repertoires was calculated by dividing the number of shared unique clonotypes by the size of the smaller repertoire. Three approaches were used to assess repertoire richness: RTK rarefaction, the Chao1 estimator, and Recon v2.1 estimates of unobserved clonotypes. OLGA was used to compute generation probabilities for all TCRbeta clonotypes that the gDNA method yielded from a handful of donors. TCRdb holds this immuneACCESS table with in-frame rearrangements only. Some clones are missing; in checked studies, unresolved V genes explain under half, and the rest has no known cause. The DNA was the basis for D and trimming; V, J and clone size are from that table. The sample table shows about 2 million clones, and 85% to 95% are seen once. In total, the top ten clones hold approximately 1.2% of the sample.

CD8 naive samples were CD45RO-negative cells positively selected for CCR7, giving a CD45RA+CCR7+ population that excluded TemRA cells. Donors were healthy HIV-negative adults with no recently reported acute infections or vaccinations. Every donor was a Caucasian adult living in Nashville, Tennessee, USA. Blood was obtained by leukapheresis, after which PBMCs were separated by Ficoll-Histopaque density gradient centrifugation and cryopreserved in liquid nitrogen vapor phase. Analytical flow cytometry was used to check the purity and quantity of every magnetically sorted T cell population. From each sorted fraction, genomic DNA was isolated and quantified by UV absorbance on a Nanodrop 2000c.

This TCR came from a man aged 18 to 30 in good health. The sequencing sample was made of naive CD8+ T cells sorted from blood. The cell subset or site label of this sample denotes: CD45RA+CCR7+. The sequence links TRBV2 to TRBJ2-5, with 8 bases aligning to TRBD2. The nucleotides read TGTGCCAGCAGTTACCGGATGGCGGGGGGAGAGACCCAGTACTTC. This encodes CASSYRMAGGETQYF.